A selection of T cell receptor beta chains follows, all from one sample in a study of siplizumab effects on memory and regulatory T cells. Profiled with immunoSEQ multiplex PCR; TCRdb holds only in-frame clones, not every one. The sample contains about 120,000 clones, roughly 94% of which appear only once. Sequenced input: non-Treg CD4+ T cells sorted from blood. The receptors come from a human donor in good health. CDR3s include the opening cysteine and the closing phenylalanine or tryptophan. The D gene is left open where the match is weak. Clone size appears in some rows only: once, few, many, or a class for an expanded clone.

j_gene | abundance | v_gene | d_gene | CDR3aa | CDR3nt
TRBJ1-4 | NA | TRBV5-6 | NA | CASSSGTNEKLFF | TGTGCCAGCAGCTCGGGGACTAATGAAAAACTGTTTTTT
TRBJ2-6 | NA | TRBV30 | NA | CAWSVGTDSLGANVLTF | TGTGCCTGGAGTGTTGGGACGGATTCTTTGGGGGCCAACGTCCTGACTTTC
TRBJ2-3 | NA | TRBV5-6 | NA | CASSPPGAYTDTQYF | TGTGCCAGCAGCCCTCCGGGGGCTTACACAGATACGCAGTATTTT
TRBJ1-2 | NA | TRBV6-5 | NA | CASRRPGPYGYTF | TGTGCCAGCAGGCGACCGGGCCCCTATGGCTACACCTTC
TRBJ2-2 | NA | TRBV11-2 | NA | CASRRLRTDRDTGELFF | TGTGCCAGCCGCCGACTTCGGACAGATCGCGACACCGGGGAGCTGTTTTTT
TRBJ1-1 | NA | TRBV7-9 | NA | CASSLAVGTNMNTEAFF | TGTGCCAGCAGCTTAGCGGTTGGGACAAATATGAACACTGAAGCTTTCTTT
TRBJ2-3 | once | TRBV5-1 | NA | CASSRGTSTDTQYF | TGCGCCAGCAGCAGGGGAACTAGCACAGATACGCAGTATTTT
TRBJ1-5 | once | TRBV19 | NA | CASSTQGYQPQHF | TGTGCCAGTAGTACGCAGGGTTATCAGCCCCAGCATTTT
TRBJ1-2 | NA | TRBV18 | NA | CASSPGARGYTF | TGTGCCAGCTCACCAGGGGCCCGGGGCTACACCTTC
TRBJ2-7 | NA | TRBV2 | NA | CASNSLGFDEQYF | TGTGCCAGCAACTCACTAGGGTTCGACGAGCAGTACTTC
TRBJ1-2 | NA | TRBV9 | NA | CASSVERSPIYGYTF | TGTGCCAGCAGCGTAGAGCGCAGCCCGATTTATGGCTACACCTTC
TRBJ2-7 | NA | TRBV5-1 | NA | CASSLPAPGDEQYF | TGCGCCAGCAGCCTCCCAGCGCCTGGGGATGAGCAGTACTTC
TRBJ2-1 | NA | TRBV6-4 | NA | CASSASGDGEQFF | TGTGCCAGCAGTGCCTCAGGGGATGGGGAGCAGTTCTTC
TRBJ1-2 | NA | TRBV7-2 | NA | CASSLGTPNYGYTF | TGTGCCAGCAGCTTAGGGACACCTAACTATGGCTACACCTTC
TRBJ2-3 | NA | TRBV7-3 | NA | CASSLMIGASTDTQYF | TGTGCCAGCAGCTTAATGATCGGGGCGAGCACAGATACGCAGTATTTT
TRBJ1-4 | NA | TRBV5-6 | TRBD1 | CASSLKGQGVSEKLFF | TGTGCCAGCAGCCTAAAAGGGCAGGGGGTTAGTGAAAAACTGTTTTTT
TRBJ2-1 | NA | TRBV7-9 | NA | CASSLQVSSNEQFF | TGTGCCAGCAGCTTACAGGTTTCAAGCAATGAGCAGTTCTTC
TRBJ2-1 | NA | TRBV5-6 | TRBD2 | CASSLEGTSYDEQFF | TGTGCCAGCAGCTTGGAGGGGACTAGCTATGATGAGCAGTTCTTC
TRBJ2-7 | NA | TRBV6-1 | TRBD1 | CASSEGGQGGREQYF | TGTGCCAGCAGTGAAGGGGGACAGGGCGGTAGGGAGCAGTACTTC
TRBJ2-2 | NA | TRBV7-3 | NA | CASSAGTGELFF | TGTGCCAGCAGCGCGGGCACCGGGGAGCTGTTTTTT
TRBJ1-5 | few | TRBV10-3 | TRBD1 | CAISGETGRQPQHF | TGTGCCATCAGTGGAGAGACAGGGCGTCAGCCCCAGCATTTT
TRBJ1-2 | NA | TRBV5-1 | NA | CASSFWQNYGYTF | TGCGCCAGCAGCTTTTGGCAGAACTATGGCTACACCTTC
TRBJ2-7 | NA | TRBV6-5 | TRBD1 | CASSRTGVIYEQYF | TGTGCCAGCAGCCGGACAGGGGTAATATACGAGCAGTACTTC
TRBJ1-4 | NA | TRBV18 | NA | CASSPAPTAPNEKLFF | TGTGCCAGCTCACCCGCCCCGACAGCTCCTAATGAAAAACTGTTTTTT
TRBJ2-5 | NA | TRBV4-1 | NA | CASSPLDGETQYF | TGCGCCAGCAGCCCACTGGATGGAGAGACCCAGTACTTC
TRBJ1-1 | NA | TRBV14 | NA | CASRHLFDTEAFF | TGTGCCAGCAGGCACCTCTTTGACACTGAAGCTTTCTTT
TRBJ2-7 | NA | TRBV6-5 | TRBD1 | CASSYRGTGGYEQYF | TGTGCCAGCAGTTACCGAGGGACAGGGGGGTACGAGCAGTACTTC
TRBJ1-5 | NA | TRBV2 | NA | CASLLALYQPQHF | TGTGCCAGCCTCCTAGCCCTCTATCAGCCCCAGCATTTT
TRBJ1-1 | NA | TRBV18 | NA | CASGQRIGFDTEAFF | TGTGCCAGCGGACAGCGAATCGGGTTCGACACTGAAGCTTTCTTT
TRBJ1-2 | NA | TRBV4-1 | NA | CASSQQDGGWANRDGYTF | TGCGCCAGCAGCCAGCAGGACGGAGGTTGGGCAAACCGAGATGGCTACACCTTC
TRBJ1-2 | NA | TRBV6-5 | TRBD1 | CASTRADRGGGYTF | TGTGCCAGCACCAGGGCGGACAGGGGCGGAGGCTACACCTTC
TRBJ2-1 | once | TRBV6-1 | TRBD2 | CASSFTSGGSSEQFF | TGTGCCAGCAGTTTTACTAGCGGGGGGTCAAGTGAGCAGTTCTTC
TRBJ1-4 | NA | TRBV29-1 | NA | CSVEDEKLFF | TGCAGCGTTGAAGATGAAAAACTGTTTTTT
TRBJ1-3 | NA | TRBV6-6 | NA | CASSYGGINGNTIYF | TGTGCCAGCAGTTACGGGGGAATTAATGGAAACACCATATATTTT
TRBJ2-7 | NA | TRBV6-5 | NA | CASSARTSTYEQYF | TGTGCCAGCAGTGCCCGGACCTCCACCTACGAGCAGTACTTC
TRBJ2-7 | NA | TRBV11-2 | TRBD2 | CASSLERLAGSYEQYF | TGTGCCAGCAGCTTAGAACGACTAGCGGGTTCCTACGAGCAGTACTTC
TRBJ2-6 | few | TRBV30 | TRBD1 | CASTTGAGANVLTF | TGTGCCTCTACGACAGGGGCTGGGGCCAACGTCCTGACTTTC
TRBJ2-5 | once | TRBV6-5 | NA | CASSGAQETQYF | TGTGCCAGCAGCGGGGCTCAAGAGACCCAGTACTTC
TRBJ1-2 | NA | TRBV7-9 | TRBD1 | CASSLEGTGGYGYTF | TGTGCCAGCAGCTTAGAAGGGACAGGGGGCTATGGCTACACCTTC
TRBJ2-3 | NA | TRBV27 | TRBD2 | CASSLIPGGDTQYF | TGTGCCAGCAGTTTGATCCCGGGGGGAGATACGCAGTATTTT
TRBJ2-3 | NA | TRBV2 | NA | CASKMRFGGTVDTQYF | TGTGCCAGCAAGATGCGGTTCGGCGGTACGGTTGATACGCAGTATTTT
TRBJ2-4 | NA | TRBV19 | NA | CASSIPNTENIQYF | TGTGCCAGTAGTATACCGAACACTGAAAACATTCAGTACTTC
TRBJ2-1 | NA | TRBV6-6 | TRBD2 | CASSYSNLADEQFF | TGTGCCAGCAGTTACTCGAACCTAGCGGATGAGCAGTTCTTC
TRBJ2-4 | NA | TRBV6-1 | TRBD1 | CASSGRDRVAKNIQYF | TGTGCCAGCAGTGGCCGGGACAGGGTAGCCAAAAACATTCAGTACTTC
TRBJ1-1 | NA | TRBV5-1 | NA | CANLAGSEASEAFF | TGCGCCAACTTAGCCGGAAGCGAAGCCTCTGAAGCTTTCTTT